This TCR beta chain is drawn from a study of cytomegalovirus exposure and HLA in healthy donors. Study-wide points: An apparent linkage of common viral pathogens to several of the most significant clusters emerged in a later analysis. CMV serostatus stood as the only immune exposure information on hand. It was reported that TCR beta sequences correctly inferred the HLA-A and HLA-B alleles for most subjects.

Donors showed nominal health when sampled, although they likely had unrecorded immune exposures. The V segment lost 4 bases and the J segment 9 bases; nucleotides outside the gene matches: 10. There are 15 residues in the CDR3. CDR1 is ENHRY and CDR2 is SYGVKD in the germline V gene. A remark on this clone: Its specificity is unknown.

The PCR had 60 Vbeta and 13 Jbeta primers. Clones were read by immunoSEQ multiplex PCR, and TCRdb kept only the in-frame ones, dropping some. This sample carries roughly 130,000 clones, approximately 80% of them seen once, and the ten largest clones take about 11%. The sequencing sample was made of PBMCs. The clonotype was recovered from a male donor in good health and CMV-seropositive. V is TRBV10-3 and J is TRBJ2-1; 9 bases are shared with TRBD1. CDR3 residues: CAISGTGTGLREQFF. CDR3 DNA: TGTGCCATCAGTGGGACCGGGACAGGGCTACGTGAGCAGTTCTTC.